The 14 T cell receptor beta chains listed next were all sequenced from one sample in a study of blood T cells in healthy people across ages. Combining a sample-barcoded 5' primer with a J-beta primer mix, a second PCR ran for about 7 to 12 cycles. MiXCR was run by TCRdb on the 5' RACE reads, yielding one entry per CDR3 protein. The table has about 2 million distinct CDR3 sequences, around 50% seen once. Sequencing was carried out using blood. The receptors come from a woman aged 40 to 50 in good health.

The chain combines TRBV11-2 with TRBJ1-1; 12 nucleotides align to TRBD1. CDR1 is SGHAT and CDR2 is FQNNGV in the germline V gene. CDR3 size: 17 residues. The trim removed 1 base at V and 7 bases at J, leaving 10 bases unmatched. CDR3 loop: CASSLVRDRGRLSEAFF. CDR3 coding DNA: TGTGCCAGCAGCTTAGTAAGGGACAGGGGGCGATTAAGTGAAGCTTTCTTT.

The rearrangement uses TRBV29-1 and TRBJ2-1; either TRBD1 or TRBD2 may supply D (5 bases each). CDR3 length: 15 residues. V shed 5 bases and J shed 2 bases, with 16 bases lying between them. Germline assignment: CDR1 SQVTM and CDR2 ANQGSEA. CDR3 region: CSVPGLRGPYNEQFF. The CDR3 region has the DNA TGCAGCGTTCCAGGGCTACGAGGGCCCTACAATGAGCAGTTCTTC.

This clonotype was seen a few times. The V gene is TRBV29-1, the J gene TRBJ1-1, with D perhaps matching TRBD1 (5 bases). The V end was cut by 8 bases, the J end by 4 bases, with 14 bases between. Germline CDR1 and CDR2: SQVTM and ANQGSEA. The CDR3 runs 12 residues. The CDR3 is CSPEGASTEAFF. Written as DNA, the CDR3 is TGCAGCCCTGAAGGGGCGTCCACTGAAGCTTTCTTT.

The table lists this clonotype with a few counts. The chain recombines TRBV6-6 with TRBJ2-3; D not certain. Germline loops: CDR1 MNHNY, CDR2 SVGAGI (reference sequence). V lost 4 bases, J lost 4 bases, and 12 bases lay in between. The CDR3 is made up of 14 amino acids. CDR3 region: CASSLRTLPDTQYF. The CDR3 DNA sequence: TGTGCCAGCAGTTTGCGGACCCTTCCAGATACGCAGTATTTT.

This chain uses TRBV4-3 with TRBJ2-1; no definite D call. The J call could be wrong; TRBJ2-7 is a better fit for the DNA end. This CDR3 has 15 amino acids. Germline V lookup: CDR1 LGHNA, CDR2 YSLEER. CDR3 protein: CASSQDGQRYNEQYF. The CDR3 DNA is TGCGCCAGCAGCCAAGATGGGCAGCGTTACAATGAGCAGTACTTC.

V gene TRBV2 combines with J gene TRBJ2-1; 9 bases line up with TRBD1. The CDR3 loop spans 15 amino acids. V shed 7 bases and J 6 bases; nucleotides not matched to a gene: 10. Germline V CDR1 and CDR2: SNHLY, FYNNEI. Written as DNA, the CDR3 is TGTGCCAGCATCCGCGGGACAGGGAAATTCAATGAGCAGTTCTTC. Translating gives CASIRGTGKFNEQFF.

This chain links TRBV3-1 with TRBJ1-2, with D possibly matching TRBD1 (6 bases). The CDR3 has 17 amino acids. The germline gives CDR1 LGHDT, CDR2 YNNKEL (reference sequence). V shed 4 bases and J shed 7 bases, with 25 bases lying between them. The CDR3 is CASSLYSKEGGFGGYTF. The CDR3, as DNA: TGTGCCAGCAGCCTCTATTCTAAGGAGGGGGGCTTCGGTGGCTACACCTTC.

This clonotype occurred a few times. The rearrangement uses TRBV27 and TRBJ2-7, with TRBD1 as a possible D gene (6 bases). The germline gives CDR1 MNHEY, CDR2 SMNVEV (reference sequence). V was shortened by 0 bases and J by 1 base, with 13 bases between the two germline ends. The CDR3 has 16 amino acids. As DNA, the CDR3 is TGTGCCAGCAGTTTATCAAGGGGGTATCGGTCCTACGAGCAGTACTTC. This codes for CASSLSRGYRSYEQYF.

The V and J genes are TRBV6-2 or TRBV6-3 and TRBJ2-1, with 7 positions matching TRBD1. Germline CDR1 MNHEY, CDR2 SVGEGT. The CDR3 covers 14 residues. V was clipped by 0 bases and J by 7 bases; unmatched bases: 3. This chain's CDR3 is CASSYSGRGNEQFF. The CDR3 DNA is TGTGCCAGCAGTTACTCTGGCAGGGGGAATGAGCAGTTCTTC.

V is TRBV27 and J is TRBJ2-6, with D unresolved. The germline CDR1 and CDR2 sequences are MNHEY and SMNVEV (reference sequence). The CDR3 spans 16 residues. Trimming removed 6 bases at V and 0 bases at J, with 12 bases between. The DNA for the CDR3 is TGTGCCAGCAGACACATGGTGGGCTCTGGGGCCAACGTCCTGACTTTC. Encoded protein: CASRHMVGSGANVLTF.

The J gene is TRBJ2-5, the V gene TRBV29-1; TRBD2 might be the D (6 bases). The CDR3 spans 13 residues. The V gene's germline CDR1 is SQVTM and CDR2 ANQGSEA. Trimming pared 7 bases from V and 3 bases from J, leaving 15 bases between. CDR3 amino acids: CSASGTPKETQYF. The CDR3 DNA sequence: TGCAGCGCATCCGGGACTCCTAAAGAGACCCAGTACTTC.

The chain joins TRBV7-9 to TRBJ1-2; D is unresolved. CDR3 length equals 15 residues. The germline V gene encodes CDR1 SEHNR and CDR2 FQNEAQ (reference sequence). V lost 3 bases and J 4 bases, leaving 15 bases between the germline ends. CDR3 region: CASSLQDRESYGYTF. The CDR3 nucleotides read TGTGCCAGCAGCTTGCAGGACCGTGAGAGCTATGGCTACACCTTC.

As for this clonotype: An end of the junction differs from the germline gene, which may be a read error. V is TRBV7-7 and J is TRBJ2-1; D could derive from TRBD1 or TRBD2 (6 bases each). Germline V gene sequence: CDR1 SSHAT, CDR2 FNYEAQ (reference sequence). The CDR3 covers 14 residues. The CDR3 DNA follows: TGTGCTAGCAGCTTATTGTTGGGGGGCAGTGAGCAGTTCTTC. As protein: CASSLLLGGSEQFF.

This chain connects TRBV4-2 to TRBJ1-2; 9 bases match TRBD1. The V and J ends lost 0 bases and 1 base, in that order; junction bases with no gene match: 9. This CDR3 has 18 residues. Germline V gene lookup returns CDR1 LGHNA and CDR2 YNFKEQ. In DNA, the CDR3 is TGTGCCAGCAGCCAAGATAGGGTGGGGACAGGGCTTAACTATGGCTACACCTTC. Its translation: CASSQDRVGTGLNYGYTF.